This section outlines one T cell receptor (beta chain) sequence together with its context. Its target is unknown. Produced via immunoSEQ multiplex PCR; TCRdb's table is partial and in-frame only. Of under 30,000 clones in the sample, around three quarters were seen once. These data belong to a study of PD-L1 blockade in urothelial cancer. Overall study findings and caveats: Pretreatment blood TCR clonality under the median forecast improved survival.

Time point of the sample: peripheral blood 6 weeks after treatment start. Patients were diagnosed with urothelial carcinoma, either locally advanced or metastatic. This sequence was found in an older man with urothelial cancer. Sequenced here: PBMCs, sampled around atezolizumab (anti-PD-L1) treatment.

CDR3 region: CASSVGVVSETQYF. CDR3 DNA: TGTGCCAGCAGCGTCGGGGTCGTAAGTGAGACCCAGTACTTC. The chain joins TRBV9 to TRBJ2-5; possibly TRBD2 for D (5 bases). The V end was cut by 2 bases, the J end by 5 bases, with 13 bases between. CDR3 length: 14 residues. Germline CDR1 SGDLS, CDR2 YYNGEE.